This record looks at one T cell receptor beta chain sequence and its context. What it recognizes is unknown. A second about 6 to 12 cycle PCR used barcoded and J-beta primers. A tag from a template-switch adaptor with 12 random nucleotides marked each cDNA molecule. In TCRdb, the 5' RACE reads were re-called with MiXCR into one record per CDR3 protein. The profile shows a few hundred thousand distinct CDR3 sequences, roughly a quarter of them singletons. The CDR3 runs to 17 residues. From germline, CDR1 is DFQATT and CDR2 SNEGSKA (reference sequence). The ends lost 6 bases at V and 3 bases at J; junction bases unmatched: 16. The data originate from a study of blood T cells in healthy people across ages. Study-wide points: With age, beta diversity per million T cells declined roughly linearly, significantly by 40 to 50.

Per sample, extraction of total RNA gave at least 5 micrograms in every case. The data also belong to a second study, concerning T cells of mothers and their children. From that second work: The yield was over 9 million TCR beta CDR3 reads from each mother and a few million from each child.

This chain uses TRBV20-1 with TRBJ2-5; 10 bases map to TRBD2. Sequenced: blood. The source is a boy aged 2 to 10 in good health. CDR3 in DNA: TGCAGTGCCGTGAGCGGGGGGGCCCTACTCCTCAAAGAGACCCAGTACTTC. It translates to CSAVSGGALLLKETQYF.